Presented here are 11 T cell receptor beta chains from one specimen sequenced in a study of shared clonotypes between healthy human individuals. The data were produced by immunoSEQ multiplex PCR, yet TCRdb's version contains in-frame clones alone and is incomplete. The data show roughly 2,000,000 clones, approximately 94% seen once. Naive CD8 cells comprised CD45RO-negative, CCR7-positively selected cells, excluding terminally differentiated effector memory CD45RA+ cells. Sample: naive CD8+ T cells sorted from blood. These receptors were obtained from a man between 18 and 29 years old in good health.

The rearrangement uses TRBV11-3 and TRBJ2-3; D gene ambiguous. Per the germline V gene, CDR1 is SGHNT and CDR2 is YENEEA. The V and J ends lost 3 bases and 5 bases respectively, with 9 bases between them. The CDR3 runs 13 residues. The CDR3 loop reads CASSFILGDTQYF. The CDR3 DNA is TGTGCCAGCAGCTTTATCCTCGGAGATACGCAGTATTTT.

The rearrangement joins TRBV4-3 to TRBJ2-2; D is unclear. Trimming cost V 4 bases and J 0 bases, with 6 bases left between them. This CDR3 has 14 amino acids. The germline gives CDR1 LGHNA, CDR2 YSLEER. This CDR3 reads CASSLSTNTGELFF. CDR3 DNA sequence: TGCGCCAGCAGCCTTTCCACGAACACCGGGGAGCTGTTTTTT.

V usage is TRBV10-2 and J usage is TRBJ2-1, with 13 bases fitting TRBD2. CDR3 length: 14 residues. Per germline, CDR1 WSHSY and CDR2 SAAADI. The trim removed 6 bases at V and 9 bases at J, leaving 5 bases unmatched. The CDR3 region is CASSGTSGIVEQFF. DNA for the CDR3: TGCGCCAGCAGCGGGACTAGCGGGATAGTTGAGCAGTTCTTC.

This chain links TRBV27 with TRBJ2-7, with no clear D. Deletions cut 5 bases from V and 0 bases from J, with 8 bases between. This CDR3 has 13 amino acids. Germline V CDR1 and CDR2: MNHEY, SMNVEV (reference sequence). The CDR3 nucleotides read TGTGCCAGCAGTCCCTTCGCCTCCTACGAGCAGTACTTC. Protein: CASSPFASYEQYF.

The V and J genes are TRBV9 and TRBJ2-7; tentative D call: TRBD1 (5 bases). V lost 0 bases to trimming and J lost 3 bases, with 13 bases between them. This CDR3 has 15 amino acids. Germline V gives CDR1 SGDLS, CDR2 YYNGEE. CDR3 nucleotide sequence: TGTGCCAGCAGCGTAGCGGCAGGGATAGGCTACGAGCAGTACTTC. This sequence encodes CASSVAAGIGYEQYF.

In regard to this clone: The junction differs from germline at one of its ends, possibly a read error. The chain recombines TRBV2 with TRBJ2-2; D is perhaps TRBD2 (5 bases). Germline lookup yields CDR1 SNHLY and CDR2 FYNNEI. The CDR3 extends over 15 amino acids. In nucleotides, the CDR3 is TGTGCCAGCCGGACGGCCGGGCTAAACACCGGGGAGCTGCTTTTT. Residues: CASRTAGLNTGELLF.

V usage is TRBV5-1 and J usage is TRBJ1-1, with D hard to call. This CDR3 is built from 11 residues. The V gene lost 5 bases and the J gene lost 7 bases, with 9 bases spanning the gap. In germline, CDR1 is SGHRS, CDR2 YFSETQ. The DNA for the CDR3 is TGCGCCAGCAGAAGAGGAAATGAAGCTTTCTTT. Translation gives CASRRGNEAFF.

The table lists this clone with a few counts. J is TRBJ2-7 and V is TRBV10-2; maybe TRBD2 (5 bases). The CDR3 runs to 12 residues. V gave up 0 bases and J gave up 7 bases, with 7 bases separating them. Germline CDR1 is WSHSY and CDR2 is SAAADI. In DNA, the CDR3 is TGCGCCAGCAGTGAGTCGGACTGGGAGCAGTACTTC. Its translation: CASSESDWEQYF.

This chain's CDR3 is CASSPGENNEQFF. The CDR3 DNA follows: TGTGCCAGCAGCCCCGGGGAAAACAATGAGCAGTTCTTC. The J gene is TRBJ2-1, the V gene TRBV5-6; D might be TRBD2 (5 bases). The V and J ends lost 4 bases and 5 bases respectively, with 10 bases between them. Germline V gives CDR1 SGHDT, CDR2 YYEEEE. The CDR3 extends over 13 amino acids.

The V call is TRBV9, the J call TRBJ2-7; tentative D call: TRBD1 (6 bases). V was clipped by 0 bases and J by 3 bases, with 10 bases between them. The CDR3 has 14 amino acids. CDR1 is SGDLS and CDR2 is YYNGEE in the germline V gene. DNA of the CDR3: TGTGCCAGCAGCGTAGAGGGGGAACACTACGAGCAGTACTTC. Translated, it gives CASSVEGEHYEQYF. Filled out from reference TRBV9 and TRBJ2-7, the complete variable domain reads DSGVTQTPKHLITATGQRVTLRCSPRSGDLSVYWYQQSLDQGLQFLIQYYNGEERAKGNILERFSAQQFPDLHSELNLSSLELGDSALYFCASSVEGEHYEQYFGPGTRLTVT.

With respect to this clone: Distinct nucleotide sequences in the sample also encode this CDR3. The V and J genes are TRBV30 and TRBJ2-1; D call uncertain. Germline V CDR1 and CDR2: GTSNPN, SVGIG (reference sequence). This CDR3 comprises 13 residues. V was trimmed by 0 bases and J by 2 bases, leaving 5 bases between them. The CDR3, as DNA: TGTGCCTGGAGTGTGGTGCCCTACAATGAGCAGTTCTTC. It encodes CAWSVVPYNEQFF.